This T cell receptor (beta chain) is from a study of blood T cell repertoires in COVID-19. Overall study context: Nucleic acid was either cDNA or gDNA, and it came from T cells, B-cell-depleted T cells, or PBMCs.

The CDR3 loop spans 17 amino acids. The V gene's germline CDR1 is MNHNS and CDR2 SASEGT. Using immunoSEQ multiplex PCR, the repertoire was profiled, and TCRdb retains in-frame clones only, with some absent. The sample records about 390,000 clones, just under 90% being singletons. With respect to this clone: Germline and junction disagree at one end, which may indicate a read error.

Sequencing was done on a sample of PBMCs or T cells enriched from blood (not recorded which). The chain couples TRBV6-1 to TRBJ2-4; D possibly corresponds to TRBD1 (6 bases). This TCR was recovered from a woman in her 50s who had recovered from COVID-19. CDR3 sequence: CVSSENGTPMAKNIQYF. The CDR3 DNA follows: TGTGTCAGCAGTGAAAACGGGACACCCATGGCCAAAAACATTCAGTACTTC.